The 18 T cell receptor beta chains presented below share a single source sample, sequenced in a study of tumor T cells in aggressive B-cell lymphoma. Only in-frame clones appear in the TCRdb table, and some are missing; sequencing was by immunoSEQ multiplex PCR. The sample has just under 10,000 clones, approximately 85% seen once. Sequencing was done on a sample of tumor tissue. All receptors derive from an adult with diffuse large B cell lymphoma.

The chain carries TRBV11-2 and TRBJ1-6; the D is unclear. The CDR3 length is 13 residues. Germline-derived CDR1 and CDR2 are SGHAT and FQNNGV. Trimming pared 1 base from V and 6 bases from J, leaving 4 bases between. The CDR3, as DNA: TGTGCCAGCAGCTTAGCCGGTAATTCACCCCTCCACTTT. This sequence encodes CASSLAGNSPLHF.

The V and J genes are TRBV19 and TRBJ1-2; D call uncertain. Germline CDR1 LNHDA, CDR2 SQIVND (reference sequence). V lost 2 bases, J lost 0 bases, and 7 bases lay in between. This CDR3 is 14 amino acids long. CDR3 region: CASSIRGANYGYTF. The CDR3 region has the DNA TGTGCCAGTAGTATACGGGGAGCTAACTATGGCTACACCTTC.

This rearrangement joins TRBV14 to TRBJ1-4, with D possibly matching TRBD1 (5 bases). The CDR3 sequence is 13 residues long. Between the trimmed V and J ends, which lost 6 bases and 5 bases, there was a span of 10 bases. The germline gives CDR1 SGHDN, CDR2 FVKESK. The CDR3 loop is CASRGRGNEKLFF. DNA of the CDR3: TGTGCCAGCAGGGGACGGGGGAATGAAAAACTGTTTTTT.

The V gene is TRBV4-1, the J gene TRBJ2-5; the match to TRBD1 covers 7 bases. J lost 4 bases, V lost 5 bases, and 10 bases had no gene match. The CDR3 consists of 15 residues. CDR1 and CDR2 from the germline V gene are MGHRA and YSYEKL. As DNA, the CDR3 is TGCGCCAGCAGCTCACAGGGGACGCTACTAGAGACCCAGTACTTC. As protein: CASSSQGTLLETQYF.

This clone was observed once. J is TRBJ1-2 and V is TRBV2; TRBD1 aligns across 8 bases. Germline values: CDR1 SNHLY, CDR2 FYNNEI. The CDR3 runs to 14 residues. The V segment lost 6 bases and the J segment 4 bases; nucleotides outside the gene matches: 7. CDR3: CASRAKDRAYGYTF. The CDR3 DNA follows: TGTGCCAGCAGAGCAAAGGACAGGGCCTATGGCTACACCTTC.

The V call is TRBV9, the J call TRBJ1-2; tentatively, D is TRBD1 (5 bases). Germline V gene data show CDR1 as SGDLS and CDR2 as YYNGEE. The CDR3 extends over 15 amino acids. V was clipped by 3 bases and J by 3 bases, with 15 bases between them. The chain's CDR3 is CASSDPQGGDYGYTF. The CDR3 DNA reads TGTGCCAGCAGCGATCCGCAGGGCGGTGACTATGGCTACACCTTC.

The gene calls are TRBV2 and TRBJ1-2; 7 bases map to TRBD1. CDR1 is SNHLY and CDR2 is FYNNEI in the germline V gene. This CDR3 has 13 amino acids. Trimming removed 10 bases from V and 4 bases from J; junction bases left unmatched: 9. CDR3 sequence (DNA): TGTGCCACAAGCATCCGGGACAGCTATGGCTACACCTTC. Its protein is CATSIRDSYGYTF.

The chain carries TRBV7-8 and TRBJ2-7; 9 positions agree with TRBD2. The length of the CDR3 is 16 residues. The germline V gene has CDR1 SGHVS and CDR2 FQNEAQ. Trimming cost V 2 bases and J 0 bases; bases outside gene matches: 5. This CDR3 is CASSLTGLASSYEQYF. CDR3 in DNA: TGTGCCAGCAGCTTAACGGGACTAGCCAGCTCCTACGAGCAGTACTTC.

This clone turned up a few times. The genes are TRBV5-5 and TRBJ1-1; D remains ambiguous. The CDR3 is 11 residues long. V lost 7 bases to trimming and J lost 1 base, with 5 bases between them. Per germline, CDR1 SGHKS and CDR2 YYEKEE (reference sequence). The CDR3 coding sequence is TGTGCCAGCGGGCAGAACACTGAAGCTTTCTTT. Its protein product is CASGQNTEAFF.

V and J are TRBV27 and TRBJ2-2; 8 bases line up with TRBD2. Germline loops: CDR1 MNHEY, CDR2 SMNVEV (reference sequence). This CDR3 region has 16 residues. The J segment lost 4 bases and the V segment lost 5 bases, leaving 9 bases of the junction unmatched. DNA for the CDR3: TGTGCCAGCAGTACCATAGCGGGGTTCCTCACCGGGGAGCTGTTTTTT. Protein: CASSTIAGFLTGELFF.

The chain combines TRBV5-6 with TRBJ2-7, with 9 bases that match TRBD2. Germline CDR1 SGHDT, CDR2 YYEEEE. The CDR3 is 14 residues long. The V segment lost 5 bases and the J segment 3 bases; nucleotides outside the gene matches: 6. CDR3 region: CASRFSGGVYEQYF. CDR3 in DNA: TGTGCCAGCAGATTTAGCGGGGGAGTCTACGAGCAGTACTTC.

The chain carries TRBV9 and TRBJ1-4; D gene uncertain. V was clipped by 6 bases and J by 8 bases, with 14 bases between them. The CDR3 length is 13 residues. Germline CDR1 is SGDLS and CDR2 is YYNGEE. In DNA form, the CDR3 reads TGTGCCAGCACGCGGGGTCCGGGGGAAAAACTGTTTTTT. Encoded protein: CASTRGPGEKLFF.

A single count supports this clone. The V gene is TRBV7-9, the J gene TRBJ2-1, with 9 bases matching TRBD1. The CDR3 covers 19 residues. Germline assignment: CDR1 SEHNR and CDR2 FQNEAQ (reference sequence). After removal of 6 bases from V and 3 bases from J, the junction contained 18 bases not matched to a gene. CDR3 nucleotide sequence: TGTGCCAGCAGTTGGCCGGGACAGGGAGGGAGGACAGGCTACAATGAGCAGTTCTTC. Translated, it gives CASSWPGQGGRTGYNEQFF. Full variable domain (missing parts from reference TRBV7-9 and TRBJ2-1): DTGVSQNPRHKITKRGQNVTFRCDPISEHNRLYWYRQTLGQGPEFLTYFQNEAQLEKSRLLSDRFSAERPKGSFSTLEIQRTEQGDSAMYLCASSWPGQGGRTGYNEQFFGPGTRLTVL.

The chain employs TRBV11-2 and TRBJ2-5, with 9 bases identical to TRBD1. V lost 2 bases, J lost 1 base, and 2 bases stayed unmatched. In germline, CDR1 is SGHAT, CDR2 FQNNGV. The CDR3 covers 15 residues. The chain's CDR3 is CASSLNRGPQETQYF. DNA of the CDR3: TGTGCCAGCAGCTTAAACAGGGGGCCCCAAGAGACCCAGTACTTC.

A remark on this clone: The same CDR3 can be traced to other DNA sequences in this sample. The chain employs TRBV7-2 and TRBJ2-3; D possibly corresponds to TRBD2 (5 bases). Germline V CDR1 and CDR2: SGHTA, FQGNSA. The ends were cut back, 5 bases at V and 4 bases at J, with 19 bases in the middle. This CDR3 has 16 residues. The CDR3 nucleotides read TGTGCCAGCAGCAGAGGGCAGCGCAAGCGGTCAGATACGCAGTATTTT. This translates into CASSRGQRKRSDTQYF.

V usage is TRBV4-1 and J usage is TRBJ2-1; possibly TRBD2 for D (6 bases). Germline-derived CDR1 and CDR2 are MGHRA and YSYEKL. Between the trimmed V and J ends, which lost 1 base and 9 bases, there was a span of 16 bases. CDR3 length equals 15 residues. The DNA for the CDR3 is TGCGCCAGCAGCCAAGGACTAGTAGGTTGGGGTGAGCAGTTCTTC. Protein: CASSQGLVGWGEQFF.

The rearrangement uses TRBV5-8 and TRBJ2-1; TRBD2 aligns across 7 bases. V was clipped by 1 base and J by 6 bases; unmatched bases: 4. The CDR3 runs 14 residues. In germline, CDR1 is SGHTS, CDR2 YDEGEE. This chain's CDR3 is CASSLLGTINEQFF. The CDR3 region has the DNA TGTGCCAGCAGCTTGCTCGGGACTATCAATGAGCAGTTCTTC. Supplemented by reference TRBV5-8 and TRBJ2-1, the full variable domain reads EAGVTQSPTHLIKTRGQQATLRCSPISGHTSVYWYQQALGLGLQFLLWYDEGEERNRGNFPPRFSGRQFPNYSSELNVNALELEDSALYLCASSLLGTINEQFFGPGTRLTVL.

This chain links TRBV11-2 with TRBJ2-3, with a possible D match to TRBD1 (6 bases). Germline V lookup: CDR1 SGHAT, CDR2 FQNNGV. The CDR3 is 16 residues long. The V gene lost 5 bases and the J gene lost 3 bases, with 18 bases spanning the gap. The CDR3 nucleotides are TGTGCCAGCAGCCCGAAGACAGGCCTGGGGACAGATACGCAGTATTTT. Translation: CASSPKTGLGTDTQYF.